The 20 T cell receptor beta chains listed next were all sequenced from one sample in a study of CXCR3-negative and CXCR3-positive naive CD8 T cells. The method, 5' RACE with UMI labels, was used to prepare the TRB cDNA libraries. TCRdb re-called the 5' RACE reads; one entry per CDR3 protein, DNA not given. The repertoire shows tens of thousands of distinct CDR3 sequences; the top ten hold approximately 1.4%. The sequencing input was naive CXCR3- CD8+ T cells from blood. Subset of the sample: CD45RO-CCR7+CD27+CD95- naive CD8+ T cells lacking CXCR3 (TNR3-). These receptor sequences come from a human donor in good health. Some clones in this sample may be carry-over from other donors' samples.

The gene calls are TRBV7-6 and TRBJ1-1; the D gene TCRdb calls, TRBD1, cannot be checked with no DNA. Per the germline V gene, CDR1 is SGHVS and CDR2 is FNYEAQ. This CDR3 comprises 15 residues. This chain's CDR3 is CASSLAGRGTTEAFF.

V is TRBV7-7 and J is TRBJ2-5. The CDR3 has 13 residues. Germline-derived CDR1 and CDR2 are SSHAT and FNYEAQ (reference sequence). CDR3 residues: CASSLVLGETQYF.

The chain combines TRBV6-2 or TRBV6-3 with TRBJ2-3; without DNA, the TCRdb call of TRBD2 cannot be checked. The CDR3 covers 15 residues. Germline V CDR1 and CDR2: MNHEY, SVGEGT. CDR3: CASSLRIANTDTQYF.

The chain links TRBV6-5 to TRBJ2-2. In germline, CDR1 is MNHEY, CDR2 SVGAGI. CDR3 length equals 15 residues. The CDR3 reads CASSYSYKGTGELFF.

The CDR3 sequence is CASGEGAKNIQYF. The chain recombines TRBV2 with TRBJ2-4; the TCRdb D gene call, TRBD1, has no DNA to confirm it. The CDR3 is 13 amino acids. Germline lookup yields CDR1 SNHLY and CDR2 FYNNEI.

CDR3 loop: CSVEMGATNTGELFF. The rearrangement joins TRBV29-1 to TRBJ2-2; TCRdb picks TRBD1, but there is no DNA to check that call. The CDR3 is made up of 15 amino acids. The germline CDR1 and CDR2 sequences are SQVTM and ANQGSEA.

The chain joins TRBV28 to TRBJ1-2; TCRdb selects TRBD1, and the lack of DNA leaves this call unchecked. CDR3 length: 13 amino acids. From germline, CDR1 is MDHEN and CDR2 SYDVKM. CDR3 region: CASSLGQAYGYTF.

This rearrangement joins TRBV9 to TRBJ2-7; lacking DNA, the TRBD1 call made by TCRdb goes unchecked. Germline V gene lookup returns CDR1 SGDLS and CDR2 YYNGEE. The CDR3 is made up of 14 amino acids. The CDR3 loop is CASSSPGGTGEQYF.

The rearrangement joins TRBV7-6 to TRBJ2-1. The germline V gene encodes CDR1 SGHVS and CDR2 FNYEAQ. The CDR3 length is 13 residues. The chain's CDR3 is CASSPSSYNEQFF.

The chain employs TRBV28 and TRBJ2-7. The germline V gene encodes CDR1 MDHEN and CDR2 SYDVKM. The CDR3 has 13 residues. The CDR3 protein is CASSPATAYEQYF.

CDR3 amino acids: CASSQGMDEQFF. The chain combines TRBV6-1 with TRBJ2-1. The germline gives CDR1 MNHNS, CDR2 SASEGT. The CDR3 extends over 12 amino acids.

V is TRBV29-1 and J is TRBJ2-7; the TRBD1 assignment by TCRdb is unverifiable without DNA. Germline loops: CDR1 SQVTM, CDR2 ANQGSEA. The CDR3 contains 11 residues. The CDR3 loop is CSVVTGSEQYF.

The chain recombines TRBV12-3 or TRBV12-4 with TRBJ2-7; no DNA is available, so the TRBD1 call from TCRdb remains unchecked. The CDR3 spans 13 residues. The CDR3 sequence is CASSLGVSAEQYF.

The chain recombines TRBV14 with TRBJ2-7. The V gene's germline CDR1 is SGHDN and CDR2 FVKESK. This CDR3 comprises 12 residues. CDR3 amino acids: CASSQGWGEQYF.

This chain connects TRBV6-2 or TRBV6-3 to TRBJ1-5. There are 14 residues in the CDR3. The germline V gene has CDR1 MNHEY and CDR2 SVGEGT. CDR3: CASSHQEGPQPQHF.

This chain links TRBV7-8 with TRBJ2-7; TCRdb returns TRBD1, unconfirmable since there is no DNA. Germline CDR1 is SGHVS and CDR2 is FQNEAQ. This CDR3 contains 13 residues. The CDR3 region is CASSVGGYYEQYF.

The J gene is TRBJ1-2, the V gene TRBV4-1. The germline V gene has CDR1 MGHRA and CDR2 YSYEKL. This CDR3 is 14 amino acids long. CDR3 region: CASSQDMETGGYTF.

The rearrangement links TRBV7-3 to TRBJ2-1; TCRdb returns TRBD2, unconfirmable since there is no DNA. CDR3 length: 16 amino acids. Germline assignment: CDR1 SGHTA and CDR2 FQGTGA. CDR3 sequence reads: CASSFKTSGTYNEQFF.

The rearrangement joins TRBV20-1 to TRBJ2-4; the TRBD2 assignment by TCRdb is unverifiable without DNA. The CDR3 length is 15 residues. Germline CDR1 DFQATT, CDR2 SNEGSKA (reference sequence). This CDR3 is CSVGASGGGQNIQYF.

V gene TRBV29-1 combines with J gene TRBJ2-7. Germline-derived CDR1 and CDR2 are SQVTM and ANQGSEA. CDR3 size: 14 residues. CDR3 residues: CSVGGGISAYEQYF.